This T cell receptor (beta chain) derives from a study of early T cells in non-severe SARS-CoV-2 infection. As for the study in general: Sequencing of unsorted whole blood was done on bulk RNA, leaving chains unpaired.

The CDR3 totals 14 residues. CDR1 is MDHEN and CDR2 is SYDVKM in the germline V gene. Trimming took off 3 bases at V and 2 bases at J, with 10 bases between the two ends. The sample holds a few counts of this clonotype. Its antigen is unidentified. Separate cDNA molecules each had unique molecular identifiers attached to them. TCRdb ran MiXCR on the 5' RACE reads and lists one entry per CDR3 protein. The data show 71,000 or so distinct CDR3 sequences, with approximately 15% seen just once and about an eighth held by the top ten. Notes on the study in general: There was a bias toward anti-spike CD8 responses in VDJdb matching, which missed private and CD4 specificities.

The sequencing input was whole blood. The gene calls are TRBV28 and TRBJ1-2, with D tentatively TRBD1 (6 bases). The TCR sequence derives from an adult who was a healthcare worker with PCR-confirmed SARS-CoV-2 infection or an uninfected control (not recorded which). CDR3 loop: CASSLGDKNYGYTF. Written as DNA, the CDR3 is TGTGCCAGCAGTTTGGGGGACAAAAACTATGGCTACACCTTC.